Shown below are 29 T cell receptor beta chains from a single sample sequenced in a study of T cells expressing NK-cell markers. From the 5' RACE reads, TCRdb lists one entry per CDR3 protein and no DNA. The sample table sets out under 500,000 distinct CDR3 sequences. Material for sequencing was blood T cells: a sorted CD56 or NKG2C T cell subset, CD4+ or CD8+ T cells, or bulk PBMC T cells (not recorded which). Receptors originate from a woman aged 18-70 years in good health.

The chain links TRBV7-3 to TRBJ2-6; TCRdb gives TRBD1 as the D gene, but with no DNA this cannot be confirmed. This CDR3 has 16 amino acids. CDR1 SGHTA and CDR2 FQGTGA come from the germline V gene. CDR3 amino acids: CASSRRTGSGANVLTF.

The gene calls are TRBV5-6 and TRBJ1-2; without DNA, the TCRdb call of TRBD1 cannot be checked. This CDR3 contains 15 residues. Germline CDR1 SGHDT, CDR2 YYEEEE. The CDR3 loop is CASSLGQTRGDGYTF.

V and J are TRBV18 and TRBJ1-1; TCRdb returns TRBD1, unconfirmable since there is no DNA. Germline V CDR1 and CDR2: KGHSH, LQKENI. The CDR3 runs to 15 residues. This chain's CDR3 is CASSPRTGENTEAFF.

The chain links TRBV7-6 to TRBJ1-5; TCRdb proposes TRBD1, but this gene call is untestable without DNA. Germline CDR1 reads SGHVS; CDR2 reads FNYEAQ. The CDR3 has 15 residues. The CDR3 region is CASSLVQGEGQPQHF. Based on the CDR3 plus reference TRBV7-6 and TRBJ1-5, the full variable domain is GAGVSQSPRYKVTKRGQDVALRCDPISGHVSLYWYRQALGQGPEFLTYFNYEAQQDKSGLPNDRFSAERPEGSISTLTIQRTEQRDSAMYRCASSLVQGEGQPQHFGDGTRLSIL.

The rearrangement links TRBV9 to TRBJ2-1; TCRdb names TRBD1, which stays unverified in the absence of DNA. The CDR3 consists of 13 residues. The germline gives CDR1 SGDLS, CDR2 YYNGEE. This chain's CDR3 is CASSVAGESEQFF.

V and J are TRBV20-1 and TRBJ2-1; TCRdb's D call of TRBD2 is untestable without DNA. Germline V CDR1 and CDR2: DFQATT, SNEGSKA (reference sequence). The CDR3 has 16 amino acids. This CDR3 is CSARTSGRASYNEQFF.

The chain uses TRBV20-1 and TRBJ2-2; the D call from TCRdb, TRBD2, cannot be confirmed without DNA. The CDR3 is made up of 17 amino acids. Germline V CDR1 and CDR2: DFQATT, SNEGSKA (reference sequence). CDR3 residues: CSAKGLAPHANTGELFF.

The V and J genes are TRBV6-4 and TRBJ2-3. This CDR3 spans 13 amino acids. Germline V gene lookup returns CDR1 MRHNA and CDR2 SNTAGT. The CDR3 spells CASRIGVTDTQYF.

The CDR3 protein is CASSYWAGGEDTQYF. V gene TRBV6-2 or TRBV6-3 combines with J gene TRBJ2-3; absent DNA, TCRdb's TRBD1 call cannot be checked. This CDR3 has 15 amino acids. CDR1 and CDR2 from the germline V gene are MNHEY and SVGEGT.

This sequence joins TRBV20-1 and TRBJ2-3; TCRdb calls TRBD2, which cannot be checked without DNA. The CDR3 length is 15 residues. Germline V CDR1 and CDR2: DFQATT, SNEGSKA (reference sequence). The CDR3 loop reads CSASGLAGDTDTQYF.

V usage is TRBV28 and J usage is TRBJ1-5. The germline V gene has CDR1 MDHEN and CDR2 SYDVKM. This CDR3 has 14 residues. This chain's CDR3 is CASREGPSNQPQHF.

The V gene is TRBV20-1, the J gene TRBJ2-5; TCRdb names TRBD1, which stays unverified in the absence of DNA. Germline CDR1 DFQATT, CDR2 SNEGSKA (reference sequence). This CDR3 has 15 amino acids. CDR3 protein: CSAREPGTGRETQYF.

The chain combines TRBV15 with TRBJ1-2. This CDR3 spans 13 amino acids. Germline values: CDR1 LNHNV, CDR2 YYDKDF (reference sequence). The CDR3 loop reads CATSRATSGGYTF.

The CDR3 sequence: CSAPSGGTSSYNEQFF. The V gene is TRBV20-1, the J gene TRBJ2-1; the D call of TRBD2 rests on TCRdb alone, since no DNA is present to check it. This CDR3 is built from 16 residues. CDR1 and CDR2 (germline): DFQATT, SNEGSKA (reference sequence).

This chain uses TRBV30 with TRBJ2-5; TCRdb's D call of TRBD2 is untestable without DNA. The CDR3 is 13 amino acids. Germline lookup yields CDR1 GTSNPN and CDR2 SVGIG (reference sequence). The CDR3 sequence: CAWSLAGWETQYF.

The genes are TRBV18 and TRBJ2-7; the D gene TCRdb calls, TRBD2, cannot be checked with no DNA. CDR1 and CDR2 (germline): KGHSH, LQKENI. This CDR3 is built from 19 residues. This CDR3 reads CASSPRSASGSADSYEQYF.

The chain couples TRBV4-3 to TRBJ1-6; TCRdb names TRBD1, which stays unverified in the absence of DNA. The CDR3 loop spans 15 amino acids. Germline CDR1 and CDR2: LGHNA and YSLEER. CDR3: CASSQGTGGNSPLHF.

This CDR3 is CSVEPSGSDTQYF. The chain links TRBV29-1 to TRBJ2-3; no DNA is available, so the TRBD2 call from TCRdb remains unchecked. This CDR3 region has 13 residues. Germline CDR1 and CDR2: SQVTM and ANQGSEA.

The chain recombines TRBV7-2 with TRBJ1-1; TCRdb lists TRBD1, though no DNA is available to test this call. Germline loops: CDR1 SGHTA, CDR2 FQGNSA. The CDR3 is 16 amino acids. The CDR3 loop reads CASSRMGNAMNTEAFF.

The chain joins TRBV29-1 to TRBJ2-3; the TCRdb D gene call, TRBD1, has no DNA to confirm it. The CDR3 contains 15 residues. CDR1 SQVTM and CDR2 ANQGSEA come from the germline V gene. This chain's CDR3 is CSVGKGVVGTDTQYF.

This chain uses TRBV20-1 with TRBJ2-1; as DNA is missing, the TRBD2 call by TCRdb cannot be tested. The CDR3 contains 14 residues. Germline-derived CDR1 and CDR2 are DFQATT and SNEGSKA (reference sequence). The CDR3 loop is CSVKGLGMYNEQFF.

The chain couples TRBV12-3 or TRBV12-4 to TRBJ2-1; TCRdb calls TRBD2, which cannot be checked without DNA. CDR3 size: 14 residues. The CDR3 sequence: CASSRSGNLNEQFF.

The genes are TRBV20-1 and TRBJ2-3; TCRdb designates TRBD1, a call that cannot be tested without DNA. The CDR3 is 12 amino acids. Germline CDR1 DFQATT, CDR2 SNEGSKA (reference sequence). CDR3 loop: CSAGTNTDTQYF.

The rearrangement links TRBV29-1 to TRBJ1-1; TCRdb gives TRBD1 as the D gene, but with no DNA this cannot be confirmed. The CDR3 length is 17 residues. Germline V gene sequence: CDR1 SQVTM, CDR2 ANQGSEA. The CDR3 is CSVARRDPQTDNTEAFF.

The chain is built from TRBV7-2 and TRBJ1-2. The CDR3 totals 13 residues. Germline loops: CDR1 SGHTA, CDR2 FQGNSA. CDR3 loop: CASSLDSTYGYTF.

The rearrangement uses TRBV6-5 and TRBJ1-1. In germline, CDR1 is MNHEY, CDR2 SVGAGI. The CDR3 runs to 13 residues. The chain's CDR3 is CASSYHQITEAFF.

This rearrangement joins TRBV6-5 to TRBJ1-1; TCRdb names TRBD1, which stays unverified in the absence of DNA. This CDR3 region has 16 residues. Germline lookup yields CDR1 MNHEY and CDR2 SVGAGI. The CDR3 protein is CASSSTGQGLNTEAFF.

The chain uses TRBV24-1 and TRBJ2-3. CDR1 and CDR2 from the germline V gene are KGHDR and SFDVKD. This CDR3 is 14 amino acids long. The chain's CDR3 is CATSDWTSTDTQYF.

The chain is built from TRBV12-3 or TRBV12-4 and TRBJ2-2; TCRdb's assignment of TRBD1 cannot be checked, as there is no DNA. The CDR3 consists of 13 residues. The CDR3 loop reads CASSWDGRGELFF.